The entry below gives a single T cell receptor (beta chain) sequence along with its context. Antigen specificity is unknown. Repertoires were generated with immunoSEQ multiplex PCR, while TCRdb's copy carries only in-frame clones and drops some. The table records tens of thousands of clones, roughly 89% of them present only once. The V gene end was trimmed by 5 bases and the J gene end by 8 bases; junction bases not matched to a gene: 10. Germline V CDR1 and CDR2: SGHAT, FQNNGV. This CDR3 is 14 amino acids long. The data were obtained in a study of OX40 agonist ivuxolimab in advanced cancers. Study-wide results and limits: At 0.1 to 3.0 mg/kg and by week 6, clonal expansion occurred in CD4+ and CD8+ blood T cells.

The sequence was collected from an adult with an advanced solid tumor such as melanoma, head and neck, liver or kidney cancer. The specimen comprised CD4+ or CD8+ T cells sorted from blood, sampled in a trial of the OX40 agonist ivuxolimab. The rearrangement uses TRBV11-2 and TRBJ1-1, with TRBD1 identical over 8 bases. CDR3: CASSINHGQGEAFF. CDR3 DNA: TGTGCCAGCAGCATCAACCATGGACAGGGAGAAGCTTTCTTT. Combining the CDR3 with reference TRBV11-2 and TRBJ1-1 gives the whole variable domain EAGVAQSPRYKIIEKRQSVAFWCNPISGHATLYWYQQILGQGPKLLIQFQNNGVVDDSQLPKDRFSAERLKGVDSTLKIQPAKLEDSAVYLCASSINHGQGEAFFGQGTRLTVV.